This entry lists 23 T cell receptor beta chains sequenced from one sample in a study of shared clonotypes between healthy human individuals. It was CD45RO-negative cells, positively selected for CCR7, that made up naive CD8 cells, with terminally differentiated effector memory CD45RA+ cells excluded. Generated by immunoSEQ multiplex PCR, the TCRdb table keeps only in-frame clones and is missing some. The repertoire holds about 1,800,000 clones, with about 95% as singletons. Sequencing was carried out using naive CD8+ T cells sorted from blood. The receptors were gathered from a man younger than 35 in good health.

The chain links TRBV4-3 to TRBJ2-2; TRBD1 matches at 7 bases. Germline CDR1 is LGHNA and CDR2 is YSLEER. The CDR3 length is 20 residues. V shed 0 bases, J shed 0 bases, and the junction held 13 bases outside the gene matches. DNA of the CDR3: TGCGCCAGCAGCCAAGATCTCGACGGGACAGTCCCCTCGAACACCGGGGAGCTGTTTTTT. This gives the protein CASSQDLDGTVPSNTGELFF.

The rearrangement joins TRBV27 to TRBJ1-2, with D possibly matching TRBD1 (5 bases). Germline-derived CDR1 and CDR2 are MNHEY and SMNVEV (reference sequence). V lost 2 bases to trimming and J lost 4 bases, with 14 bases between them. The CDR3 is made up of 15 amino acids. The CDR3 is CASSLIGDSFYGYTF. In nucleotides, the CDR3 is TGTGCCAGCAGTTTAATTGGCGACAGTTTCTATGGCTACACCTTC.

This clone was recorded once. The CDR3, as DNA: TGTGCTTGGGGTCGAACTAGCACAGATACGCAGTATTTT. This translates into CAWGRTSTDTQYF. V and J are TRBV30 and TRBJ2-3; no clear D gene. Germline loops: CDR1 GTSNPN, CDR2 SVGIG (reference sequence). CDR3 length equals 13 residues.

The chain couples TRBV4-1 to TRBJ1-5, with D perhaps TRBD1 (6 bases). The CDR3 loop spans 15 amino acids. V lost 1 base to trimming and J lost 0 bases, with 7 bases between them. CDR1 is MGHRA and CDR2 is YSYEKL in the germline V gene. CDR3 sequence (DNA): TGCGCCAGCAGCCAAGGACAGGCTAGCAATCAGCCCCAGCATTTT. Translated, it gives CASSQGQASNQPQHF.

Comments on this clone: Other DNA sequences from this sample encode an identical CDR3 as well. CDR3 nucleotides: TGTGCCAGTAGTATCTTAGCGGGAGGGACAGATACGCAGTATTTT. Protein: CASSILAGGTDTQYF. The rearrangement uses TRBV19 and TRBJ2-3, with 11 positions matching TRBD2. This CDR3 contains 15 residues. After removal of 3 bases from V and 3 bases from J, the junction contained 2 bases not matched to a gene. Germline values: CDR1 LNHDA, CDR2 SQIVND (reference sequence).

The J gene is TRBJ1-1, the V gene TRBV10-2; tentatively, D is TRBD1 (5 bases). Trimming left V 7 bases short and J 1 base short, with 13 bases between. The CDR3 has 14 amino acids. Germline values: CDR1 WSHSY, CDR2 SAAADI. The CDR3 protein is CASKITGQNTEAFF. As DNA, the CDR3 is TGCGCCAGCAAAATAACCGGACAGAACACTGAAGCTTTCTTT.

This chain links TRBV5-6 with TRBJ2-7; 9 bases map to TRBD2. This CDR3 region has 18 residues. J gave up 2 bases and V 0 bases, and 12 bases lay outside the gene matches. Germline CDR1 and CDR2: SGHDT and YYEEEE. The CDR3 loop reads CASSLEVGGLAGTYEQYF. In DNA, the CDR3 is TGTGCCAGCAGCTTGGAAGTCGGCGGGCTAGCGGGGACCTACGAGCAGTACTTC.

The rearrangement links TRBV29-1 to TRBJ2-3, with D uncertain. This CDR3 is 13 amino acids long. Per the germline V gene, CDR1 is SQVTM and CDR2 is ANQGSEA. Trimming took off 2 bases at V and 2 bases at J, with 8 bases between the two ends. CDR3 residues: CSVERVNTDTQYF. DNA of the CDR3: TGCAGCGTTGAAAGGGTGAACACAGATACGCAGTATTTT.

As DNA, the CDR3 is TGTGCCTCAAAACTCTTAGGGAACACTGAAGCTTTCTTT. Protein: CASKLLGNTEAFF. The chain joins TRBV27 to TRBJ1-1; D remains ambiguous. The V end lost 11 bases, the J end lost 1 base, and 14 bases lay between the germline ends. The CDR3 has 13 amino acids. From germline, CDR1 is MNHEY and CDR2 SMNVEV (reference sequence).

This rearrangement joins TRBV7-2 to TRBJ2-7; D is undetermined. V lost 3 bases, J lost 6 bases, and 15 bases lay in between. The CDR3 loop spans 14 amino acids. CDR1 SGHTA and CDR2 FQGNSA come from the germline V gene. The CDR3 region is CASSFRVGYSEQYF. The CDR3, as DNA: TGTGCCAGCAGCTTTCGCGTGGGGTATAGCGAGCAGTACTTC.

About this clone: The junction differs from germline at one of its ends, possibly a read error. The CDR3 sequence: CSVGPIPPLGPF. As DNA, the CDR3 is TGCAGCGTTGGTCCCATCCCACCACTCGGACCGTTC. The rearrangement links TRBV29-1 to TRBJ1-2; no reliable D call. Germline V gives CDR1 SQVTM, CDR2 ANQGSEA. There are 12 residues in the CDR3.

V gene TRBV6-5 combines with J gene TRBJ2-3, with a possible D match to TRBD2 (6 bases). The length of the CDR3 is 13 residues. Germline values: CDR1 MNHEY, CDR2 SVGAGI. Trimming cost V 6 bases and J 7 bases, with 14 bases left between them. In nucleotides, the CDR3 is TGTGCCAGCAGAGCAGATCGGGGGAATACGCAGTATTTT. Its protein product is CASRADRGNTQYF.

In this sample, this clone turned up once. The CDR3: CASSADRNTEAFF. Written as DNA, the CDR3 is TGTGCCAGCAGCGCCGACAGGAACACTGAAGCTTTCTTT. The chain has TRBV5-6 and TRBJ1-1; tentative D call: TRBD1 (5 bases). Germline values: CDR1 SGHDT, CDR2 YYEEEE. The CDR3 length is 13 residues. Trimming shortened V by 4 bases and J by 1 base, and 8 bases separated the two germline ends. Supplemented by reference TRBV5-6 and TRBJ1-1, the full variable domain reads DAGVTQSPTHLIKTRGQQVTLRCSPKSGHDTVSWYQQALGQGPQFIFQYYEEEERQRGNFPDRFSGHQFPNYSSELNVNALLLGDSALYLCASSADRNTEAFFGQGTRLTVV.

J is TRBJ1-1 and V is TRBV13, with 11 bases aligning to TRBD1. The CDR3 is 15 residues long. Germline CDR1 is PRHDT and CDR2 is FYEKMQ (reference sequence). After removal of 5 bases from V and 7 bases from J, the junction contained 9 bases not matched to a gene. The chain's CDR3 is CASSKDRGPVNEAFF. In DNA, the CDR3 is TGTGCCAGCAGCAAGGACAGGGGGCCGGTAAATGAAGCTTTCTTT.

The rearrangement joins TRBV28 to TRBJ1-4; D is undetermined. This CDR3 region has 14 residues. Deletions cut 6 bases from V and 6 bases from J, with 14 bases between. Germline CDR1 and CDR2: MDHEN and SYDVKM. The CDR3 reads CASRVLGRYEKLFF. The CDR3 DNA sequence: TGTGCCAGCAGGGTCCTGGGGAGATATGAAAAACTGTTTTTT.

J is TRBJ1-2 and V is TRBV6-5; 10 bases map to TRBD1. Germline trimming cut 0 bases from V and 4 bases from J; bases unmatched to any gene: 5. Per the germline V gene, CDR1 is MNHEY and CDR2 is SVGAGI. The CDR3 runs 16 residues. The DNA for the CDR3 is TGTGCCAGCAGTTACTCGGGGACAGGGGACTTCTATGGCTACACCTTC. Protein sequence: CASSYSGTGDFYGYTF.

This chain uses TRBV27 with TRBJ1-2; D uncertain. This CDR3 has 14 residues. In germline, CDR1 is MNHEY, CDR2 SMNVEV (reference sequence). Trimming stripped 5 bases from V and 4 bases from J, with 14 bases between. For the CDR3, the DNA is TGTGCCAGCAGTACCACCCCTAGTCTCTATGGCTACACCTTC. Its protein product is CASSTTPSLYGYTF.

CDR3 DNA: TGTGCCAGTAGTATAGAATCGACAGGGACCTACGAGCAGTACTTC. Residues: CASSIESTGTYEQYF. The rearrangement links TRBV19 to TRBJ2-7; 7 nucleotides agree with TRBD1. The CDR3 is made up of 15 amino acids. Germline assignment: CDR1 LNHDA and CDR2 SQIVND (reference sequence). V dropped 0 bases and J dropped 2; count of bases not matched to a gene: 4.

A remark on this clone: Sequence at one end of the junction differs from germline and may be a read error. The chain employs TRBV7-7 and TRBJ2-1, with TRBD2 matching over 8 bases. This CDR3 has 17 residues. Germline V lookup: CDR1 SSHAT, CDR2 FNYEAQ (reference sequence). CDR3 protein: CASSRLAPGSSYNEQFF. The CDR3 nucleotides are TGTGCTAGCAGCCGACTAGCGCCAGGCAGCTCCTACAATGAGCAGTTCTTC. Variable domain in full (rest from reference TRBV7-7 and TRBJ2-1): GAGVSQSPRYKVTKRGQDVTLRCDPISSHATLYWYQQALGQGPEFLTYFNYEAQPDKSGLPSDRFSAERPEGSISTLTIQRTEQRDSAMYRCASSRLAPGSSYNEQFFGPGTRLTVL.

Only one count was recorded for this clone. Within the sample, other DNA sequences also encode this same CDR3. The V call is TRBV4-1, the J call TRBJ2-7, with a weak D call TRBD2 (6 bases). V gave up 0 bases and J gave up 7 bases, with 10 bases separating them. The germline gives CDR1 MGHRA, CDR2 YSYEKL. CDR3 length: 13 amino acids. DNA of the CDR3: TGCGCCAGCAGCCAAGATCCCGGGGGAGAGCAGTACTTC. Its translation is CASSQDPGGEQYF.

The chain couples TRBV28 to TRBJ2-5; the D is unclear. This CDR3 contains 13 residues. Germline CDR1 MDHEN, CDR2 SYDVKM. Trimming removed 6 bases at V and 5 bases at J, with 13 bases between. This chain's CDR3 is CASSHGVRETQYF. The DNA of the CDR3 is TGTGCCAGCAGCCACGGAGTACGGGAGACCCAGTACTTC.

In regard to this clone: The same CDR3 can be traced to other DNA sequences in this sample. The J gene is TRBJ2-7, the V gene TRBV5-1; 7 nucleotides agree with TRBD2. Germline V gene sequence: CDR1 SGHRS, CDR2 YFSETQ. This CDR3 has 13 amino acids. Trimming cost V 4 bases and J 2 bases; bases outside gene matches: 3. CDR3 amino acids: CASSTGLAYEQYF. CDR3 coding DNA: TGCGCCAGCAGCACCGGACTAGCCTACGAGCAGTACTTC.

The chain joins TRBV28 to TRBJ1-1, with 8 bases that match TRBD1. Per germline, CDR1 MDHEN and CDR2 SYDVKM. This CDR3 comprises 16 residues. With 3 bases clipped from V and 0 bases from J, the junction kept 6 bases outside the gene matches. The CDR3 DNA follows: TGTGCCAGCAGTTTCCCGGGACAGGTTTTGAACACTGAAGCTTTCTTT. Translating gives CASSFPGQVLNTEAFF. Together with reference TRBV28 and TRBJ1-1, the CDR3 gives the full variable domain: DVKVTQSSRYLVKRTGEKVFLECVQDMDHENMFWYRQDPGLGLRLIYFSYDVKMKEKGDIPEGYSVSREKKERFSLILESASTNQTSMYLCASSFPGQVLNTEAFFGQGTRLTVV.